A single sample is the source of the 13 T cell receptor beta chains below, sequenced in a study of shared clonotypes between healthy human individuals. Sequenced by immunoSEQ multiplex PCR; TCRdb stores in-frame clones only, minus some. The sample has over a million clones, roughly 95% seen once. The sequencing sample was made of naive CD4+ T cells sorted from blood. Sample subset: CD45RA+ positively selected. These receptors were collected from a man in his thirties or forties in good health.

The chain recombines TRBV28 with TRBJ2-1; 15 positions match TRBD2. The V segment lost 6 bases and the J segment 5 bases; nucleotides outside the gene matches: 17. Germline CDR1 MDHEN, CDR2 SYDVKM. This CDR3 has 20 residues. In DNA form, the CDR3 reads TGTGCCAGCAGAGCCCGGGGACTAGCGGGAGGAGGAGACTGGAACAATGAGCAGTTCTTC. Protein sequence: CASRARGLAGGGDWNNEQFF. Combining the CDR3 with reference TRBV28 and TRBJ2-1 gives the whole variable domain DVKVTQSSRYLVKRTGEKVFLECVQDMDHENMFWYRQDPGLGLRLIYFSYDVKMKEKGDIPEGYSVSREKKERFSLILESASTNQTSMYLCASRARGLAGGGDWNNEQFFGPGTRLTVL.

The chain joins TRBV15 to TRBJ2-7; no reliable D call. Deletions cut 0 bases from V and 6 bases from J, with 9 bases between. The CDR3 has 13 residues. The germline V gene has CDR1 LNHNV and CDR2 YYDKDF (reference sequence). The CDR3 region is CATSRDLASEQYF. CDR3 in DNA: TGTGCCACCAGCAGAGACTTAGCTTCCGAGCAGTACTTC.

The CDR3 bases are TGTGCCATCAGTGATCCAGGGAAGGTTGGTCAGCCCCAGCATTTT. It codes for CAISDPGKVGQPQHF. The V gene is TRBV10-3, the J gene TRBJ1-5; D is possibly TRBD1 (5 bases). The CDR3 loop spans 15 amino acids. Trimming removed 3 bases from V and 6 bases from J, with 15 bases in between. Per the germline V gene, CDR1 is ENHRY and CDR2 is SYGVKD.

The V call is TRBV5-1, the J call TRBJ1-2; D may be TRBD1 (5 bases). The germline gives CDR1 SGHRS, CDR2 YFSETQ. V dropped 3 bases and J dropped 1 base, with 19 bases sitting between them. The CDR3 is 17 amino acids. This CDR3 is CASSWGTEPMDNYGYTF. The DNA of the CDR3 is TGCGCCAGCAGCTGGGGGACCGAACCGATGGATAACTATGGCTACACCTTC.

The V call is TRBV18, the J call TRBJ1-1; 9 bases align to TRBD1. CDR3 size: 15 residues. Per germline, CDR1 KGHSH and CDR2 LQKENI. Germline trimming cut 4 bases from V and 5 bases from J; bases unmatched to any gene: 8. The CDR3 DNA is TGTGCCAGCTCACGACCGACAGGGGGGGGTACTGAAGCTTTCTTT. It codes for CASSRPTGGGTEAFF.

This chain connects TRBV5-1 to TRBJ2-7; tentative D call: TRBD1 (5 bases). Trimming removed 4 bases at V and 5 bases at J, with 16 bases between. The CDR3 covers 14 residues. Germline V gives CDR1 SGHRS, CDR2 YFSETQ. CDR3 residues: CASSDGHRTDEQYF. The DNA for the CDR3 is TGCGCCAGCAGCGACGGACATCGCACCGACGAGCAGTACTTC.

This sequence joins TRBV2 and TRBJ2-5, with 15 bases that match TRBD2. J gave up 4 bases and V 5 bases, and 2 bases lay outside the gene matches. The CDR3 loop spans 15 amino acids. Germline V gene sequence: CDR1 SNHLY, CDR2 FYNNEI. CDR3 residues: CASSSGLAGGETQYF. In DNA, the CDR3 is TGTGCCAGCAGTTCGGGACTAGCGGGAGGAGAGACCCAGTACTTC.

The rearrangement joins TRBV5-1 to TRBJ2-7; 13 bases are a match to TRBD2. V shed 4 bases, J shed 2 bases, and the junction held 9 bases outside the gene matches. The CDR3 sequence is 17 residues long. Germline V gene lookup returns CDR1 SGHRS and CDR2 YFSETQ. The CDR3 DNA is TGCGCCAGCAGCCCGGGGACTAGCGGGACGACTACCTACGAGCAGTACTTC. Amino acid sequence: CASSPGTSGTTTYEQYF. Complete variable domain (other parts from reference TRBV5-1 and TRBJ2-7): KAGVTQTPRYLIKTRGQQVTLSCSPISGHRSVSWYQQTPGQGLQFLFEYFSETQRNKGNFPGRFSGRQFSNSRSEMNVSTLELGDSALYLCASSPGTSGTTTYEQYFGPGTRLTVT.

The chain has TRBV28 and TRBJ2-7; either TRBD1 or TRBD2 may supply D (5 bases each). The V gene's germline CDR1 is MDHEN and CDR2 SYDVKM. The length of the CDR3 is 12 residues. Trimming stripped 6 bases from V and 3 bases from J, with 9 bases between. CDR3 sequence reads: CASRGPLYEQYF. In nucleotides, the CDR3 is TGTGCCAGCAGGGGACCGCTCTACGAGCAGTACTTC.

The V gene is TRBV5-4, the J gene TRBJ2-1; D gene uncertain. This CDR3 spans 14 amino acids. Trimming shortened V by 6 bases and J by 4 bases, and 14 bases separated the two germline ends. CDR1 and CDR2 (germline): SGHNT, YYREEE (reference sequence). The CDR3 DNA follows: TGTGCCAGCACGTTTCCGGGTAAATACAATGAGCAGTTCTTC. It translates to CASTFPGKYNEQFF.

The chain combines TRBV7-6 with TRBJ1-1, with 9 bases matching TRBD1. Trimming at V came to 5 bases and at J to 8 bases, leaving 6 bases not matched to a gene. From germline, CDR1 is SGHVS and CDR2 FNYEAQ. CDR3 length: 13 amino acids. The CDR3 DNA follows: TGTGCCAGCAGCCCCGGGACAGGGCTAGAAGCTTTCTTT. Protein: CASSPGTGLEAFF.

The J gene is TRBJ2-5, the V gene TRBV4-3; 7 nucleotides align to TRBD2. V was clipped by 1 base and J by 5 bases; unmatched bases: 16. There are 18 residues in the CDR3. Germline CDR1 LGHNA, CDR2 YSLEER. As DNA, the CDR3 is TGCGCCAGCAGCCAAGGAGGGGCTAGCGGAGGACTGGGGGAGACCCAGTACTTC. Its protein is CASSQGGASGGLGETQYF.

The chain joins TRBV29-1 to TRBJ2-1, with 15 bases matching TRBD2. V was clipped by 3 bases and J by 2 bases; unmatched bases: 17. The germline gives CDR1 SQVTM, CDR2 ANQGSEA. The CDR3 is made up of 21 amino acids. The CDR3 spells CSVDGVTGTSGRTSPYNEQFF. CDR3 DNA sequence: TGCAGCGTTGACGGGGTAACCGGGACTAGCGGGAGGACCTCCCCCTACAATGAGCAGTTCTTC.